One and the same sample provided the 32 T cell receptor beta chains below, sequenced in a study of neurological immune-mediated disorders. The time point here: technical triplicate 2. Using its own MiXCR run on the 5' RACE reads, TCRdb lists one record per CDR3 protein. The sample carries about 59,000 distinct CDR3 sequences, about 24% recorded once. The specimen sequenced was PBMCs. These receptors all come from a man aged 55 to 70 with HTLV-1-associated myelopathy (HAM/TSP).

In DNA form, the CDR3 reads TGTGCCAGCGGGCGTCCCCAGGAACAAGAGACCCAGTACTTC. Translation gives CASGRPQEQETQYF. The J gene is TRBJ2-5, the V gene TRBV2; D is uncertain. Germline lookup yields CDR1 SNHLY and CDR2 FYNNEI. Trimming took 8 bases from V and 2 from J, leaving 15 bases between them. The length of the CDR3 is 14 residues.

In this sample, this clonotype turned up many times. The CDR3 region is CASSDPITDTQYF. The CDR3 DNA is TGTGCCAGCAGCGATCCGATCACAGATACGCAGTATTTT. This sequence joins TRBV9 and TRBJ2-3, with D unresolved. This CDR3 comprises 13 residues. The V end lost 3 bases, the J end lost 2 bases, and 7 bases lay between the germline ends. Germline values: CDR1 SGDLS, CDR2 YYNGEE. Full variable domain (missing parts from reference TRBV9 and TRBJ2-3): DSGVTQTPKHLITATGQRVTLRCSPRSGDLSVYWYQQSLDQGLQFLIQYYNGEERAKGNILERFSAQQFPDLHSELNLSSLELGDSALYFCASSDPITDTQYFGPGTRLTVL.

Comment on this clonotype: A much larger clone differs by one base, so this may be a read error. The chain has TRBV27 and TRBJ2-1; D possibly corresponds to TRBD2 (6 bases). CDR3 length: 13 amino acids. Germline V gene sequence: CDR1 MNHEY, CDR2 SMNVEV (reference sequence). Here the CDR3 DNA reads TGTGACAGCACCCTAGTGGGGGGAGATGAGCAGTTCTTC. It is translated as CDSTLVGGDEQFF.

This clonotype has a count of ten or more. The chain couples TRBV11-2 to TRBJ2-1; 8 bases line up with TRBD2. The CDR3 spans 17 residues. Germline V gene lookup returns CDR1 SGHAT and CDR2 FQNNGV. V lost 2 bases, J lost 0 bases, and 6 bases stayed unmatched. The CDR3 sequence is CASSLYGSGGSYNEQFF. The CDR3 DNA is TGTGCCAGCAGCTTATACGGGAGCGGGGGCTCCTACAATGAGCAGTTCTTC.

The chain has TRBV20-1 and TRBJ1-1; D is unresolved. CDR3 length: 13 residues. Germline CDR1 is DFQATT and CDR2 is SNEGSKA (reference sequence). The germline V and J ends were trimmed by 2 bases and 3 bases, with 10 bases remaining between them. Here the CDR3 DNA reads TGCAGTGCTAGACGGACGGGTTACACTGAAGCTTTCTTT. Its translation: CSARRTGYTEAFF.

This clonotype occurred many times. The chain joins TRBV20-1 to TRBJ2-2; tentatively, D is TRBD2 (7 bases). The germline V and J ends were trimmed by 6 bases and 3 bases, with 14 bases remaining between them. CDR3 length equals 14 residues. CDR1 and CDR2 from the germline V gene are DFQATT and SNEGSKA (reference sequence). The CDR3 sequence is CSARGGGYTGELFF. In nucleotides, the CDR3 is TGCAGTGCCCGAGGGGGAGGGTACACCGGGGAGCTGTTTTTT.

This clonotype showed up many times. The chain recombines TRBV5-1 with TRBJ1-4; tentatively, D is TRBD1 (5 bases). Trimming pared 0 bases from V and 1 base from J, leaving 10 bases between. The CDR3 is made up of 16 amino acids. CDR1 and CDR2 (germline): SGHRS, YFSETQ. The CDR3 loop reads CASSLEVQGTNEKLFF. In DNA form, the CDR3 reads TGCGCCAGCAGCTTGGAGGTCCAGGGAACTAATGAAAAACTGTTTTTT.

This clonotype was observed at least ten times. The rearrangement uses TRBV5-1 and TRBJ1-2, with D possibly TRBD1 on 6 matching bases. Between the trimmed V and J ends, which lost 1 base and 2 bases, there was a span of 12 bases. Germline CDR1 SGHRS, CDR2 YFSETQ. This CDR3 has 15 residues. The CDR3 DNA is TGCGCCAGCAGCTTGATGGGGGGCCAAAACTATGGCTACACCTTC. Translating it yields CASSLMGGQNYGYTF.

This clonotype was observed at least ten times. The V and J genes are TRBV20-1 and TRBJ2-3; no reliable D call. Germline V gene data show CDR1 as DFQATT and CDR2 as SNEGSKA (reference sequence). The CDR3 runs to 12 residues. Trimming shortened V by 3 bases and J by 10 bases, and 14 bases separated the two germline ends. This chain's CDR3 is CSASPPSSPQYF. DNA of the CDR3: TGCAGTGCTAGCCCCCCTAGTTCGCCGCAGTATTTT.

The CDR3 is CASVDTGEYNEQFF. The CDR3 DNA is TGTGCCAGCGTAGATACAGGAGAGTACAATGAGCAGTTCTTC. The chain carries TRBV9 and TRBJ2-1; D may be TRBD1 (5 bases). CDR1 is SGDLS and CDR2 is YYNGEE in the germline V gene. There are 14 residues in the CDR3. The V gene lost 7 bases and the J gene lost 4 bases, with 15 bases spanning the gap.

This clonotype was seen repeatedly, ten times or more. The DNA for the CDR3 is TGCAGTGCCATTCCCTCTAGCGGGCTCTCCTACGAGCAGTACTTC. This gives the protein CSAIPSSGLSYEQYF. The chain employs TRBV20-1 and TRBJ2-7; TRBD2 aligns across 8 bases. V was clipped by 6 bases and J by 0 bases; unmatched bases: 10. The CDR3 sequence is 15 residues long. Germline V gives CDR1 DFQATT, CDR2 SNEGSKA (reference sequence).

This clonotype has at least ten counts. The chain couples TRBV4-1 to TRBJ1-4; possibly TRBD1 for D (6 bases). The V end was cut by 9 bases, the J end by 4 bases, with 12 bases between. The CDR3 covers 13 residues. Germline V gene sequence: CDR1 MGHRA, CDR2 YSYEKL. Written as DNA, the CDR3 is TGCGCCAGTCGACAGGCCAATAATGAAAAACTGTTTTTT. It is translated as CASRQANNEKLFF.

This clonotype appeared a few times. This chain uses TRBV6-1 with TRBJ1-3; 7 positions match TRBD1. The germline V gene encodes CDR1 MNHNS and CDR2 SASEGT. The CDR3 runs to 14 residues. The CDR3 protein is CGFRGGGTGNTIYF. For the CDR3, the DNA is TGTGGCTTTAGAGGAGGGGGCACTGGAAACACCATATATTTT.

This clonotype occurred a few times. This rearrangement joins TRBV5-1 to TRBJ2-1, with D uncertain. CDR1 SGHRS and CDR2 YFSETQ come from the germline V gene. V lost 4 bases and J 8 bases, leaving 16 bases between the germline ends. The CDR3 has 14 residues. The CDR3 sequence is CASSRIPGSDEQFF. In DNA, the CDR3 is TGCGCCAGCAGCAGAATCCCAGGAAGCGATGAGCAGTTCTTC.

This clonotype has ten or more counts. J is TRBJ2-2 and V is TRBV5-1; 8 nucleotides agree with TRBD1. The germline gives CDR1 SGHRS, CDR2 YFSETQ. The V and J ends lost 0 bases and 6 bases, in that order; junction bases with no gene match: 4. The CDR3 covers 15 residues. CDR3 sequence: CASSLVVTGAGELFF. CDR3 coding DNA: TGCGCCAGCAGCTTGGTGGTGACAGGGGCCGGGGAGCTGTTTTTT.

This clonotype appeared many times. As DNA, the CDR3 is TGCAGTGCTTCCGTTAGGGATGAAAAACTGTTTTTT. This sequence encodes CSASVRDEKLFF. V is TRBV20-1 and J is TRBJ1-4; unclear D gene. Trimming took 5 bases from V and 6 from J, leaving 10 bases between them. Germline values: CDR1 DFQATT, CDR2 SNEGSKA (reference sequence). CDR3 length equals 12 residues.

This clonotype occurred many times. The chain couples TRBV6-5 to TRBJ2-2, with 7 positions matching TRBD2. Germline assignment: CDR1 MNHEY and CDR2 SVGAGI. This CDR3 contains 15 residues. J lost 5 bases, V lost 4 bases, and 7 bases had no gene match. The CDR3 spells CASSLDGRYTGELFF. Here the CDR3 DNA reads TGTGCCAGCAGTTTGGACGGGAGGTATACCGGGGAGCTGTTTTTT.

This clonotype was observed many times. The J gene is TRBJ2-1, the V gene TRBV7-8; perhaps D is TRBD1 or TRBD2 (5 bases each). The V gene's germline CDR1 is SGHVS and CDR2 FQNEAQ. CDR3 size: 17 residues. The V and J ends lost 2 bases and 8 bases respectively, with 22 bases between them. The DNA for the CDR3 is TGTGCCAGCAGCTTAAACCGCCTTGAAGTATTGGGGGATGAGCAGTTCTTC. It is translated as CASSLNRLEVLGDEQFF. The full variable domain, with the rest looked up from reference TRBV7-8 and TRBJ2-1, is GAGVSQSPRYKVAKRGQDVALRCDPISGHVSLFWYQQALGQGPEFLTYFQNEAQLDKSGLPSDRFFAERPEGSVSTLKIQRTQQEDSAVYLCASSLNRLEVLGDEQFFGPGTRLTVL.

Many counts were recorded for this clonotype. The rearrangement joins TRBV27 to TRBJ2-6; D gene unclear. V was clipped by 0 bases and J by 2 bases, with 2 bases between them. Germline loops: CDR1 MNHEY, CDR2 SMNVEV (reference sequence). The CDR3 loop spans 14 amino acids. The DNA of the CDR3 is TGTGCCAGCAGTTTATCGACTGGGGCCAACGTCCTGACTTTC. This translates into CASSLSTGANVLTF.

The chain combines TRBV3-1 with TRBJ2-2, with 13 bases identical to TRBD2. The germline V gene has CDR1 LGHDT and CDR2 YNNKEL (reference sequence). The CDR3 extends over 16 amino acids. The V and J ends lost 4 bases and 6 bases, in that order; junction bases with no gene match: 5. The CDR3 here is CASSLGLAGAAGELFF. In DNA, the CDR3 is TGTGCCAGCAGCCTCGGACTAGCGGGAGCCGCCGGGGAGCTGTTTTTT.

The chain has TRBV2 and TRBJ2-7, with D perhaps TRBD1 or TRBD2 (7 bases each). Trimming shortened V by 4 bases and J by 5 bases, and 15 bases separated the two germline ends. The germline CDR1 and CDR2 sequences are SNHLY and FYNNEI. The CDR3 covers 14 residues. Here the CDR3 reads CASSVMTGRDEQYF. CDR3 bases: TGTGCCAGCAGTGTTATGACAGGGAGGGACGAGCAGTACTTC.

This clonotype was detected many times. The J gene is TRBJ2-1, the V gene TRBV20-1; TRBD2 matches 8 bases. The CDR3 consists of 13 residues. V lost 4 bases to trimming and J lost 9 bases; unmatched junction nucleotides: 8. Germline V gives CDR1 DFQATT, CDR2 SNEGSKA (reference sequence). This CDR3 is CSATSGSRGEQFF. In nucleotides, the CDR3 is TGCAGTGCTACTAGCGGGTCCAGGGGTGAGCAGTTCTTC.

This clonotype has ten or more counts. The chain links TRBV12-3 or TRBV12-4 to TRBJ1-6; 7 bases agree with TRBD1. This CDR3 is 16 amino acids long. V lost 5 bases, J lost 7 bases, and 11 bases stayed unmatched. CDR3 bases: TGTGCCAGCAGTACCGGGACAGTCTCGGGGAATTCACCCCTCCACTTT. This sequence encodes CASSTGTVSGNSPLHF.

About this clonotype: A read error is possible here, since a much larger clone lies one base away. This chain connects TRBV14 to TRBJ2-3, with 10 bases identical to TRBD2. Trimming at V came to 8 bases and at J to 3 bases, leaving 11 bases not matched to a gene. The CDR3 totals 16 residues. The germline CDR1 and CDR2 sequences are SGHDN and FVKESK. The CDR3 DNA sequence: TGTGCCAGCGGCCCTAGCGGGGGCGGGTGGACAGATACGCAGTATTTT. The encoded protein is CASGPSGGGWTDTQYF. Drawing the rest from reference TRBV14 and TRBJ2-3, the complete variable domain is EAGVTQFPSHSVIEKGQTVTLRCDPISGHDNLYWYRRVMGKEIKFLLHFVKESKQDESGMPNNRFLAERTGGTYSTLKVQPAELEDSGVYFCASGPSGGGWTDTQYFGPGTRLTVL.

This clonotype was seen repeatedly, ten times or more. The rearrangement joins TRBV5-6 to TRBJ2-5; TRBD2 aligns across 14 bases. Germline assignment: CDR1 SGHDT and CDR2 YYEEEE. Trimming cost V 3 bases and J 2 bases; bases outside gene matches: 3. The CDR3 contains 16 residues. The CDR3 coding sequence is TGTGCCAGCAGCTGGGGACTAGCGGGAGAGCAAGAGACCCAGTACTTC. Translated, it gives CASSWGLAGEQETQYF.

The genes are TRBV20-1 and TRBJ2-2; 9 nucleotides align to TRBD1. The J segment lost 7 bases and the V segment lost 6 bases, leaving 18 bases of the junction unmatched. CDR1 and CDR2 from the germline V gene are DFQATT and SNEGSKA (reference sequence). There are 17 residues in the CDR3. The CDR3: CSALQGAVRGKGGELFF. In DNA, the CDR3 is TGCAGTGCATTACAGGGGGCTGTGCGTGGGAAGGGCGGGGAGCTGTTTTTT.

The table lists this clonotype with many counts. The CDR3 here is CASSPDRGGYTF. The CDR3 DNA reads as TGTGCCAGCAGCCCCGACCGGGGGGGCTACACCTTC. The chain combines TRBV7-2 with TRBJ1-2; maybe TRBD1 (5 bases). There are 12 residues in the CDR3. The germline V and J ends were trimmed by 5 bases and 8 bases, with 12 bases remaining between them. Germline V gene lookup returns CDR1 SGHTA and CDR2 FQGNSA.

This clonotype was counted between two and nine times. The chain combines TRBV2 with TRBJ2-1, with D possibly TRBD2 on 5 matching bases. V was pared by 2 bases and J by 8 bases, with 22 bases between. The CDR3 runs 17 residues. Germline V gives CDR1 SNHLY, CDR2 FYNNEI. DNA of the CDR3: TGTGCCAGCAGTGAAAACTGGCGGGCCATAGCGACGGATGAGCAGTTCTTC. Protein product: CASSENWRAIATDEQFF.

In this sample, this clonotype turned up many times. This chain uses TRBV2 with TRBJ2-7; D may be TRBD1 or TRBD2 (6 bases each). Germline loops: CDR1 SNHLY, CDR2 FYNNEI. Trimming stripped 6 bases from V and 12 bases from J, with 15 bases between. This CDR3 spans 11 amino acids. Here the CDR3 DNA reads TGTGCCAGCAGCCTAACAGGGAGGTGGTACTTC. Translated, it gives CASSLTGRWYF.

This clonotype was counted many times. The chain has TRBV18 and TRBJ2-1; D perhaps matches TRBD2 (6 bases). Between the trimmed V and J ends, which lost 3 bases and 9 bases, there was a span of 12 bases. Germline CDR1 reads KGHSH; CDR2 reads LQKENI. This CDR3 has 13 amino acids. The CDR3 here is CASSPGGPREQFF. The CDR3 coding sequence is TGTGCCAGCTCACCGGGAGGTCCCCGTGAGCAGTTCTTC.

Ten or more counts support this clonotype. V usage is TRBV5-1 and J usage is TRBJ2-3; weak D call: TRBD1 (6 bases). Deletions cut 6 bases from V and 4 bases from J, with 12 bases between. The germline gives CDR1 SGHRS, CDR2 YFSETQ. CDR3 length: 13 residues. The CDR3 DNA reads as TGCGCCAGCACCGCAACAGGGTCAGATACGCAGTATTTT. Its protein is CASTATGSDTQYF.

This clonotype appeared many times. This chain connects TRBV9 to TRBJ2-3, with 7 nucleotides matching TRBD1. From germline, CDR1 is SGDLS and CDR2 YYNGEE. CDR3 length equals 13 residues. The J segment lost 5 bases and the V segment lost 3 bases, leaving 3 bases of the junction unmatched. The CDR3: CASSGRQGDTQYF. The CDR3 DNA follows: TGTGCCAGCAGCGGAAGACAGGGAGATACGCAGTATTTT. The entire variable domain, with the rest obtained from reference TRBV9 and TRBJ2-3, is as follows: DSGVTQTPKHLITATGQRVTLRCSPRSGDLSVYWYQQSLDQGLQFLIQYYNGEERAKGNILERFSAQQFPDLHSELNLSSLELGDSALYFCASSGRQGDTQYFGPGTRLTVL.